The T cell receptor (beta chain) described here comes from a study of T cells expressing NK-cell markers. The CDR3 has 15 residues. Germline V gene sequence: CDR1 SGHRS, CDR2 YFSETQ. TCRdb re-called the 5' RACE reads and gives one entry per CDR3 protein, without DNA. This repertoire includes under 600,000 distinct CDR3 sequences. The chain has TRBV5-1 and TRBJ2-1; the TCRdb D gene call, TRBD1, has no DNA to confirm it. This clonotype was obtained from a woman between 45 and 60 years old in good health. The sequencing input was blood T cells: a sorted CD56 or NKG2C T cell subset, CD4+ or CD8+ T cells, or bulk PBMC T cells (not recorded which). CDR3 protein: CASGALTGLKGEQFF.